The 10 T cell receptor beta chains below come from one sample, sequenced in a study of CD4+ T cells in melanoma. Only in-frame clones appear in the TCRdb table, and some are missing; sequencing was by immunoSEQ multiplex PCR. The sample holds roughly 10,000 clones, about 70% seen once. What was sequenced was cells from a culture (not recorded whether cultured in vitro). Receptors originate from a human donor with melanoma.

This clone is a singleton in its sample. The chain couples TRBV6-5 to TRBJ1-4; D uncertain. The CDR3 loop spans 13 amino acids. Germline V gene sequence: CDR1 MNHEY, CDR2 SVGAGI. The germline V and J ends were trimmed by 0 bases and 7 bases, with 6 bases remaining between them. This CDR3 reads CASSYSILEKLFF. DNA of the CDR3: TGTGCCAGCAGTTACTCGATTCTTGAAAAACTGTTTTTT.

The chain employs TRBV6-1 and TRBJ1-2, with a possible D match to TRBD1 (5 bases). The V gene lost 1 base and the J gene lost 7 bases, with 22 bases spanning the gap. CDR3 length: 17 amino acids. From germline, CDR1 is MNHNS and CDR2 SASEGT. The CDR3 here is CASSEGRRGRPWGGYTF. DNA of the CDR3: TGTGCCAGCAGTGAAGGGCGTAGGGGAAGACCCTGGGGTGGCTACACCTTC.

The table lists this clone with a count of one. The chain has TRBV2 and TRBJ2-7; D not certain. The CDR3 contains 17 residues. The germline CDR1 and CDR2 sequences are SNHLY and FYNNEI. V lost 3 bases and J lost 2, with 20 bases in between. The CDR3 reads CASSESRNRQSTYEQYF. Written as DNA, the CDR3 is TGTGCCAGCAGTGAGTCCCGGAACCGCCAGTCGACCTACGAGCAGTACTTC.

The J gene is TRBJ1-6, the V gene TRBV6-5; 9 nucleotides agree with TRBD1. Germline-derived CDR1 and CDR2 are MNHEY and SVGAGI. V lost 4 bases and J lost 10; bases outside the gene matches: 8. The CDR3 extends over 15 amino acids. CDR3 region: CASSLQGAPTSPLHF. The CDR3 DNA sequence: TGTGCCAGCAGTTTACAGGGGGCCCCTACATCACCCCTCCACTTT.

This chain joins TRBV11-3 and TRBJ1-2; D perhaps matches TRBD1 (5 bases). V lost 5 bases, J lost 8 bases, and 15 bases lay in between. Germline V gene lookup returns CDR1 SGHNT and CDR2 YENEEA. CDR3 length: 13 residues. The CDR3 loop is CASSPHRKRGYTF. The CDR3 coding sequence is TGTGCCAGCAGCCCCCACAGGAAACGGGGCTACACCTTC.

The rearrangement links TRBV15 to TRBJ1-6; D gene unclear. The CDR3 contains 13 residues. CDR1 is LNHNV, CDR2 YYDKDF, per germline (reference sequence). Trimming cost V 1 base and J 9 bases, with 7 bases left between them. The CDR3 protein is CATSRVESSPLHF. CDR3 sequence (DNA): TGTGCCACCAGCAGAGTAGAGAGTTCACCCCTCCACTTT.

The chain combines TRBV10-3 with TRBJ1-4, with 8 bases lining up with TRBD1. The CDR3 runs to 14 residues. V lost 6 bases and J lost 7; bases outside the gene matches: 7. The germline gives CDR1 ENHRY, CDR2 SYGVKD. CDR3 coding DNA: TGTGCCATCAGACCCGGGACAGGTTCTGAAAAACTGTTTTTT. It specifies CAIRPGTGSEKLFF.

This clone was counted a few times. V usage is TRBV6-1 and J usage is TRBJ2-7; D is perhaps TRBD1 or TRBD2 (5 bases each). Germline V gene sequence: CDR1 MNHNS, CDR2 SASEGT. The CDR3 sequence is 15 residues long. V was cut by 4 bases and J by 2 bases, with 15 bases left in between. CDR3 in amino acids: CASSGQYGATYEQYF. The CDR3 nucleotides are TGTGCCAGCAGTGGACAATACGGGGCCACCTACGAGCAGTACTTC.

The V and J genes are TRBV6-5 and TRBJ1-2; D gene ambiguous. Trimming took off 8 bases at V and 5 bases at J, with 12 bases between the two ends. The CDR3 is 12 amino acids. The germline CDR1 and CDR2 sequences are MNHEY and SVGAGI. CDR3: CASCGSDYGYTF. The CDR3 coding sequence is TGTGCCAGCTGCGGTTCAGATTATGGCTACACCTTC.

The chain recombines TRBV6-1 with TRBJ1-2; 8 positions match TRBD1. Losses at the gene ends were 8 bases for V and 2 bases for J; bases not matched to a gene: 10. The CDR3 runs 15 residues. Germline CDR1 is MNHNS and CDR2 is SASEGT. The CDR3 DNA reads as TGTGCCAGCGGACCGACAGGGGTACGGAACTATGGCTACACCTTC. Amino acid sequence: CASGPTGVRNYGYTF.